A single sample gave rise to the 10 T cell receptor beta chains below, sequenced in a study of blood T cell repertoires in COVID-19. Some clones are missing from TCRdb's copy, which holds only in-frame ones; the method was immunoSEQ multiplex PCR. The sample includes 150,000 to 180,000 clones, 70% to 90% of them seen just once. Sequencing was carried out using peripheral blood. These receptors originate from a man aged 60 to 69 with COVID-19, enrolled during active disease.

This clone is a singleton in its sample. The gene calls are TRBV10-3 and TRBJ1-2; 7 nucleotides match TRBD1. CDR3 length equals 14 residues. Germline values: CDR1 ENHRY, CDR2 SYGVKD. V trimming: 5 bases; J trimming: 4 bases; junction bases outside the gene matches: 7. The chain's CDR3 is CAISSRAGGYGYTF. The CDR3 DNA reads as TGTGCCATCAGTTCTAGGGCAGGGGGCTATGGCTACACCTTC.

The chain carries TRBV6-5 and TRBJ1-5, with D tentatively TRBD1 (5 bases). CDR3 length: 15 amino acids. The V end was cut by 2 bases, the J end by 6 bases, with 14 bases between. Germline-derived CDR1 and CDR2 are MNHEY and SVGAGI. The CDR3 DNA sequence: TGTGCCAGCAGTTACAAGGCAGGGTCGGGTCAGCCCCAGCATTTT. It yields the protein CASSYKAGSGQPQHF.

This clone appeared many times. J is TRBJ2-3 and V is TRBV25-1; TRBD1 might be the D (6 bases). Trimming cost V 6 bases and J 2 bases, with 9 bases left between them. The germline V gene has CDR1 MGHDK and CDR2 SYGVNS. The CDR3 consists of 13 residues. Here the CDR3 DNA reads TGTGCCAGCAGACAGGGAATCACAGATACGCAGTATTTT. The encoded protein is CASRQGITDTQYF.

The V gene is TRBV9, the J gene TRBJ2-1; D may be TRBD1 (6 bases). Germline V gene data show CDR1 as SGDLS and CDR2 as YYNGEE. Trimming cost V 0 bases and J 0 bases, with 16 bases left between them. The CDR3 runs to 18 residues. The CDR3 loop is CASSVDFWTESSYNEQFF. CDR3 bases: TGTGCCAGCAGCGTAGATTTCTGGACAGAGAGCTCCTACAATGAGCAGTTCTTC. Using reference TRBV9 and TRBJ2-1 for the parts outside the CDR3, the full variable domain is DSGVTQTPKHLITATGQRVTLRCSPRSGDLSVYWYQQSLDQGLQFLIQYYNGEERAKGNILERFSAQQFPDLHSELNLSSLELGDSALYFCASSVDFWTESSYNEQFFGPGTRLTVL.

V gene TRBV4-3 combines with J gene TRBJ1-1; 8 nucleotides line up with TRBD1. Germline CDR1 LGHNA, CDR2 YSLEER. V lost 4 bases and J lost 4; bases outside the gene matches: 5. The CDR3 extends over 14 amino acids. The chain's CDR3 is CASSRVTGGTEAFF. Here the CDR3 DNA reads TGCGCCAGCAGCCGAGTTACAGGGGGCACTGAAGCTTTCTTT.

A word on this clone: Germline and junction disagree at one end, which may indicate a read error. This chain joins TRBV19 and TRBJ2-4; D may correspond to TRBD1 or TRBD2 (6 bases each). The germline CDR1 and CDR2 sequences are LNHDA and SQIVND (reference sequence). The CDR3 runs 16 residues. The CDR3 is CASSLEGGIAKNIQYF. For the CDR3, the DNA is TGTGCCAGTAGTTTAGAGGGGGGTATAGCCAAAAACATTCAGTACTTC.

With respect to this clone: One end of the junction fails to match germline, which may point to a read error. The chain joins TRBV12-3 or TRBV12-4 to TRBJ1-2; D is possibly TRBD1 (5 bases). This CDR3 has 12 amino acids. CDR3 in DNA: TGTGCCAGCACTTTACGGGGGGACGGCTACACCTTC. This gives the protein CASTLRGDGYTF.

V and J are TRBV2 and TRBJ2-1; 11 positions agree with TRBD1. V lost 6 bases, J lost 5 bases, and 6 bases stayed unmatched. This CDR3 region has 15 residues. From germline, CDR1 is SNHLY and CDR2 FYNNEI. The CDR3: CASRNGQGANNEQFF. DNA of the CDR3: TGTGCCAGCAGGAACGGACAGGGGGCTAACAATGAGCAGTTCTTC.

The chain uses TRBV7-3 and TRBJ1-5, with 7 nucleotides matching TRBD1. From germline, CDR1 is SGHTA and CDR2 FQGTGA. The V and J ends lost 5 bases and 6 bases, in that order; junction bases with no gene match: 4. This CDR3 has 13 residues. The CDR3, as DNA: TGTGCCAGCAGCGCCGACAGGGCTCAGCCCCAGCATTTT. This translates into CASSADRAQPQHF.

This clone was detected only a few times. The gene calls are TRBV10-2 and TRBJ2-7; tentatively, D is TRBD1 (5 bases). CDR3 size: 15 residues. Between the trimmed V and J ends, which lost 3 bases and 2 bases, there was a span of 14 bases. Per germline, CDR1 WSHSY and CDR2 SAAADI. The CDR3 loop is CASSDARQTPYEQYF. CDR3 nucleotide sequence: TGCGCCAGCAGTGACGCCCGACAGACGCCCTACGAGCAGTACTTC.